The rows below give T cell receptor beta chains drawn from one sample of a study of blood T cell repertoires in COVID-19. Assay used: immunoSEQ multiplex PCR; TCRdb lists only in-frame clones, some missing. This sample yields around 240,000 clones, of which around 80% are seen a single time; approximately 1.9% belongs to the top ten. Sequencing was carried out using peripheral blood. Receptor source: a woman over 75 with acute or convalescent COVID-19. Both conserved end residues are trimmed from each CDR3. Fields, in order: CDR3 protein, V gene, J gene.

ASSAQTGVGNSPLH,TRBV9,TRBJ1-6
ASSQEGREQY,TRBV3-1/TRBV3-2,TRBJ2-7
ASKQTSGTDTQY,TRBV7-3,TRBJ2-3
ASSERGGAGGRINTEAF,TRBV2,TRBJ1-1
ASSLVPDTNTEAF,TRBV7-9,TRBJ1-1
AGGGGYEQY,TRBV6-6,TRBJ2-7
ASSSLGGASYNEQF,TRBV9,TRBJ2-1
ASSVAYSGNSPLH,TRBV11-2,TRBJ1-6
ASSPSFNEQF,TRBV3-1/TRBV3-2,TRBJ2-1
ASTTGGLTQY,TRBV28,TRBJ2-5
SVKGEETQY,TRBV29-1,TRBJ2-5
ASSLGQGRDTQY,TRBV5-4,TRBJ2-3
ASSQDLSLTKETQY,TRBV4-1,TRBJ2-5
ASNTRGQAYGYT,TRBV5-6,TRBJ1-2
ASSDILDRTYEQY,TRBV10-1,TRBJ2-7
ASSRYRSTDTQY,TRBV27,TRBJ2-3
ASSGGTDNEQF,TRBV9,TRBJ2-1
ASSIGYPGLADTKRETQY,TRBV19,TRBJ2-5
ASSLRGWVGAF,TRBV28,TRBJ1-1
ATAWGGPNTGELF,TRBV6-5,TRBJ2-2
ASSSSTRSGETQY,TRBV5-4,TRBJ2-5
ASSLTGEVGSPLH,TRBV7-2,TRBJ1-6
ASSVVSGKGNTIY,TRBV9,TRBJ1-3
ASSVEAGNTIY,TRBV5-5,TRBJ1-3
ASSIADKPYEQY,TRBV19,TRBJ2-7
ASSWQGYT,TRBV2,TRBJ1-2